This note documents a single T cell receptor (beta chain) sequence. Its antigen remains unidentified. Sequencing was performed with immunoSEQ multiplex PCR; in TCRdb, only in-frame clones are kept and a portion is missing. The data contain some 57,000 clones, around four fifths of them seen just once; the ten biggest clones take up 3.9%. This specimen belongs to a study of OX40 agonist ivuxolimab in advanced cancers. Study overall: In this cohort, patients received ivuxolimab, an agonistic anti-OX40 (CD134) antibody. Findings of the study overall: Blood T cells, both CD4+ and CD8+, expanded clonally by week 6 at 0.1 to 3.0 mg/kg.

V dropped 5 bases and J dropped 6 bases, with 15 bases sitting between them. This CDR3 is built from 14 residues. Germline assignment: CDR1 SGHVS and CDR2 FQNEAQ. The chain is built from TRBV7-8 and TRBJ2-3, with D possibly TRBD2 on 5 matching bases. Sample: CD4+ or CD8+ T cells sorted from blood, taken in a trial of the OX40 agonist ivuxolimab. The clonotype comes from an adult with an advanced solid tumor such as melanoma, head and neck, liver or kidney cancer. CDR3 protein: CASSPHRGEDTQYF. DNA for the CDR3: TGTGCCAGCAGCCCCCACCGGGGTGAGGATACGCAGTATTTT.